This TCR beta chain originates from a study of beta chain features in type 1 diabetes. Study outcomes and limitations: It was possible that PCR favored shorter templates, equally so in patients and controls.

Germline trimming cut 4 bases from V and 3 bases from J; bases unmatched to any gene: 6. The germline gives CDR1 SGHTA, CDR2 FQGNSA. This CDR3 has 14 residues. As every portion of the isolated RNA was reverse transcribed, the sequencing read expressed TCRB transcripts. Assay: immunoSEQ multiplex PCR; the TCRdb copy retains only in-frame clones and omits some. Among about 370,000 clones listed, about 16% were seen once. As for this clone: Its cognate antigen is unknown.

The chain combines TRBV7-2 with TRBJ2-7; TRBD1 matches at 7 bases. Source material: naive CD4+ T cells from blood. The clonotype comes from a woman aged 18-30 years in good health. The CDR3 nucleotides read TGTGCCAGCAGCTCTCCGGGACAGAACTACGAGCAGTACTTC. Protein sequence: CASSSPGQNYEQYF.